Each of the 18 T cell receptor beta chains below was sequenced from the same sample in a study of cytomegalovirus exposure and HLA in healthy donors. The study ran its PCR with 60 Vbeta and 13 Jbeta primers. Sequencing used immunoSEQ multiplex PCR; TCRdb keeps in-frame clones, though not all of them. The sample consists of more than 200,000 clones, nearly 80% of them appearing once. Source material: PBMCs. These receptors all come from a male donor in good health and CMV-seronegative.

The sample holds a few counts of this clone. The rearrangement uses TRBV5-6 and TRBJ1-5, with a possible D match to TRBD1 (5 bases). The CDR3 is 14 residues long. V gave up 3 bases and J gave up 6 bases, with 13 bases separating them. Germline V gene lookup returns CDR1 SGHDT and CDR2 YYEEEE. The CDR3 region has the DNA TGTGCCAGCAGCTGTGACAGCGGGAGTCAGCCCCAGCATTTT. Protein: CASSCDSGSQPQHF. Using reference TRBV5-6 and TRBJ1-5 for the parts outside the CDR3, the full variable domain is DAGVTQSPTHLIKTRGQQVTLRCSPKSGHDTVSWYQQALGQGPQFIFQYYEEEERQRGNFPDRFSGHQFPNYSSELNVNALLLGDSALYLCASSCDSGSQPQHFGDGTRLSIL.

The chain combines TRBV30 with TRBJ2-7, with D perhaps matching TRBD2 (5 bases). This CDR3 region has 14 residues. Germline CDR1 is GTSNPN and CDR2 is SVGIG (reference sequence). Trimming removed 8 bases at V and 0 bases at J, with 17 bases between. The CDR3 reads CASNPTGSSYEQYF. Here the CDR3 DNA reads TGTGCCAGTAATCCCACGGGGAGCTCCTACGAGCAGTACTTC. Using reference TRBV30 and TRBJ2-7 for the parts outside the CDR3, the full variable domain is SQTIHQWPATLVQPVGSPLSLECTVEGTSNPNLYWYRQAAGRGLQLLFYSVGIGQISSEVPQNLSASRPQDRQFILSSKKLLLSDSGFYLCASNPTGSSYEQYFGPGTRLTVT.

V and J are TRBV5-1 and TRBJ2-5, with TRBD2 matching over 11 bases. CDR1 is SGHRS, CDR2 YFSETQ, per germline. The trim removed 3 bases at V and 4 bases at J, leaving 8 bases unmatched. CDR3 length: 16 amino acids. The CDR3 coding sequence is TGCGCCAGCAGCTCCGGACTAGCGGGCACTCCAGAGACCCAGTACTTC. Its translation: CASSSGLAGTPETQYF.

J is TRBJ1-5 and V is TRBV27, with TRBD1 as a possible D gene (5 bases). Germline values: CDR1 MNHEY, CDR2 SMNVEV (reference sequence). Between the trimmed V and J ends, which lost 2 bases and 7 bases, there was a span of 12 bases. The CDR3 is 14 residues long. CDR3 loop: CASSLGGVGQPQHF. CDR3 DNA: TGTGCCAGCAGTTTAGGGGGGGTCGGGCAGCCCCAGCATTTT.

J is TRBJ2-7 and V is TRBV15; 7 bases match TRBD1. CDR1 and CDR2 (germline): LNHNV, YYDKDF (reference sequence). The CDR3 loop spans 15 amino acids. The V gene end was trimmed by 2 bases and the J gene end by 5 bases; junction bases not matched to a gene: 9. This CDR3 is CATSRLLLQGNEQYF. DNA of the CDR3: TGTGCCACCAGCAGACTCCTATTACAGGGGAACGAGCAGTACTTC.

This chain uses TRBV27 with TRBJ2-2; 7 bases fit TRBD1. The CDR3 has 14 amino acids. Germline lookup yields CDR1 MNHEY and CDR2 SMNVEV (reference sequence). The trim removed 4 bases at V and 4 bases at J, leaving 3 bases unmatched. The CDR3, as DNA: TGTGCCAGCAGTTCGACAGGGTTCACCGGGGAGCTGTTTTTT. This translates into CASSSTGFTGELFF.

This chain uses TRBV5-1 with TRBJ2-7, with TRBD1 matching over 7 bases. The germline CDR1 and CDR2 sequences are SGHRS and YFSETQ. V shed 4 bases, J shed 1 base, and the junction held 5 bases outside the gene matches. This CDR3 is built from 14 residues. The CDR3: CASSVRDRSYEQYF. The CDR3 DNA sequence: TGCGCCAGCAGCGTACGGGACAGATCCTACGAGCAGTACTTC.

The V call is TRBV11-2, the J call TRBJ2-5, with a possible D match to TRBD2 (5 bases). V lost 4 bases, J lost 1 base, and 16 bases lay in between. This CDR3 has 16 residues. Germline CDR1 is SGHAT and CDR2 is FQNNGV. CDR3 sequence: CASSYSDLVVQETQYF. Written as DNA, the CDR3 is TGTGCCAGCAGCTATAGCGACCTGGTCGTCCAAGAGACCCAGTACTTC.

V is TRBV11-3 and J is TRBJ2-2, with 8 bases lining up with TRBD1. With 5 bases clipped from V and 4 bases from J, the junction kept 9 bases outside the gene matches. Germline CDR1 SGHNT, CDR2 YENEEA. The CDR3 length is 16 residues. CDR3 sequence reads: CASSLPGGAGTGELFF. Written as DNA, the CDR3 is TGTGCCAGCAGCCTGCCAGGGGGCGCGGGCACCGGGGAGCTGTTTTTT. Variable domain in full (rest from reference TRBV11-3 and TRBJ2-2): EAGVVQSPRYKIIEKKQPVAFWCNPISGHNTLYWYLQNLGQGPELLIRYENEEAVDDSQLPKDRFSAERLKGVDSTLKIQPAELGDSAVYLCASSLPGGAGTGELFFGEGSRLTVL.

This clone turned up a few times. The J gene is TRBJ1-1, the V gene TRBV30, with 7 bases that match TRBD1. V gave up 2 bases and J gave up 1 base; unmatched junction bases: 7. Germline values: CDR1 GTSNPN, CDR2 SVGIG (reference sequence). The CDR3 runs to 15 residues. The CDR3 spells CAWSSTGLPNTEAFF. DNA for the CDR3: TGTGCCTGGAGTTCGACAGGGTTACCGAACACTGAAGCTTTCTTT.

This clone showed up just a few times. The chain has TRBV15 and TRBJ1-1, with no clear D. V lost 0 bases and J 6 bases, leaving 11 bases between the germline ends. Germline CDR1 and CDR2: LNHNV and YYDKDF (reference sequence). The CDR3 length is 14 residues. CDR3 DNA sequence: TGTGCCACCAGCAGAGATTCTCGTGCAGCTGAAGCTTTCTTT. Protein product: CATSRDSRAAEAFF.

V gene TRBV30 combines with J gene TRBJ2-7, with TRBD1 matching 8 bases. Losses at the gene ends were 2 bases for V and 2 bases for J; bases not matched to a gene: 5. The CDR3 runs 14 residues. Germline CDR1 reads GTSNPN; CDR2 reads SVGIG (reference sequence). CDR3 sequence reads: CAWSSGTGAYEQYF. CDR3 nucleotides: TGTGCCTGGAGTTCCGGGACAGGAGCCTACGAGCAGTACTTC.

To note about this clone: At the DNA level, this CDR3 is encoded by other sequences in the same sample as well. The J gene is TRBJ1-1, the V gene TRBV9; D gene uncertain. The CDR3 consists of 15 residues. Trimming removed 0 bases at V and 0 bases at J, with 9 bases between. The germline CDR1 and CDR2 sequences are SGDLS and YYNGEE. CDR3 amino acids: CASSVGGAVNTEAFF. The DNA of the CDR3 is TGTGCCAGCAGCGTAGGGGGAGCGGTGAACACTGAAGCTTTCTTT.

Concerning this clone: Mismatch with germline at one junction end may stem from a read error. V is TRBV27 and J is TRBJ2-3, with TRBD2 identical over 8 bases. This CDR3 is 15 amino acids long. Germline V gene sequence: CDR1 MNHEY, CDR2 SMNVEV (reference sequence). The CDR3: CASSYLRTSTGTQYF. As DNA, the CDR3 is TGTGCCAGCAGTTACCTAAGGACTAGCACAGGTACGCAGTATTTT.

This clone was recorded once. This chain uses TRBV10-3 with TRBJ1-2, with 9 bases matching TRBD1. The CDR3 has 14 residues. Germline loops: CDR1 ENHRY, CDR2 SYGVKD. J gave up 7 bases and V 11 bases, and 14 bases lay outside the gene matches. The CDR3 DNA follows: TGTGCCGTCAACCCGGGACAGGGTAAACTTGGCTACACCTTC. Its protein is CAVNPGQGKLGYTF.

This chain connects TRBV6-5 to TRBJ1-5; D gene uncertain. The CDR3 extends over 15 amino acids. Germline values: CDR1 MNHEY, CDR2 SVGAGI. V lost 0 bases and J 8 bases, leaving 14 bases between the germline ends. CDR3 sequence (DNA): TGTGCCAGCAGTTACTCCGCGGTACCTGATAAGCCCCAGCATTTT. Its protein product is CASSYSAVPDKPQHF.

The V and J genes are TRBV10-3 and TRBJ2-7; maybe TRBD1 (6 bases). Germline CDR1 reads ENHRY; CDR2 reads SYGVKD. Trimming pared 7 bases from V and 2 bases from J, leaving 12 bases between. The CDR3 runs 13 residues. The CDR3 sequence is CAITKTGAYEQYF. The CDR3 DNA is TGTGCCATCACCAAGACAGGAGCCTACGAGCAGTACTTC.

The chain employs TRBV19 and TRBJ2-1; 9 nucleotides match TRBD2. The germline V gene has CDR1 LNHDA and CDR2 SQIVND (reference sequence). V was clipped by 3 bases and J by 5 bases; unmatched bases: 5. CDR3 length: 15 amino acids. The CDR3 DNA reads TGTGCCAGTAGTATTGGACTAGCGAGCCACAATGAGCAGTTCTTC. This sequence encodes CASSIGLASHNEQFF.